A single sample gave rise to the 17 T cell receptor beta chains below, sequenced in a study of T cell repertoires in cytomegalovirus infection. MiXCR, applied by TCRdb to the reads, yields one record per CDR3 protein. Found here are a few hundred thousand distinct CDR3 sequences, around 9% of them singletons; the top ten hold more than 13%. The source material was PBMCs. The source is a human donor in good health (CMV status not recorded). Some clones in this sample may be carry-over from other donors' samples.

This clonotype was seen at least ten times. This chain uses TRBV20-1 with TRBJ2-7, with 11 bases aligning to TRBD2. CDR3 size: 15 residues. V was pared by 3 bases and J by 4 bases, with 8 bases of the junction left unmatched. Per the germline V gene, CDR1 is DFQATT and CDR2 is SNEGSKA (reference sequence). The chain's CDR3 is CSARDVAGGLYEQYF. CDR3 nucleotides: TGCAGTGCTAGGGATGTAGCGGGAGGGCTATACGAGCAGTACTTC.

This clonotype was observed at least ten times. V usage is TRBV7-2 and J usage is TRBJ1-4; 10 bases match TRBD1. Per the germline V gene, CDR1 is SGHTA and CDR2 is FQGNSA. The CDR3 extends over 16 amino acids. J lost 11 bases, V lost 5 bases, and 14 bases had no gene match. The CDR3 protein is CASSAHSGTGVGKLFF. In DNA, the CDR3 is TGTGCCAGCAGCGCGCACTCCGGGACAGGGGTGGGGAAACTGTTTTTT.

This clonotype was counted ten times or more. The V gene is TRBV20-1, the J gene TRBJ2-7; 12 nucleotides match TRBD1. The CDR3 has 14 amino acids. J gave up 5 bases and V 6 bases, and 8 bases lay outside the gene matches. Looked up from germline, CDR1 is DFQATT and CDR2 is SNEGSKA (reference sequence). CDR3 sequence (DNA): TGCAGTGCCCATCCGGGACAGGGGGCCGACGAGCAGTACTTC. It specifies CSAHPGQGADEQYF.

The table lists this clonotype with a few counts. The rearrangement joins TRBV6-5 to TRBJ2-1; 11 bases are shared with TRBD2. This CDR3 is 15 amino acids long. Germline CDR1 is MNHEY and CDR2 is SVGAGI. The J segment lost 8 bases and the V segment lost 6 bases, leaving 9 bases of the junction unmatched. CDR3 sequence: CASRKTSGGWYEQFF. CDR3 sequence (DNA): TGTGCCAGCAGAAAAACTAGCGGGGGTTGGTATGAGCAGTTCTTC.

This clonotype was recorded many times. The rearrangement links TRBV7-2 to TRBJ2-7, with D perhaps matching TRBD2 (6 bases). The germline CDR1 and CDR2 sequences are SGHTA and FQGNSA. The V and J ends lost 1 base and 2 bases respectively, with 15 bases between them. The CDR3 totals 16 residues. CDR3 sequence (DNA): TGTGCCAGCAGCTTAGGGGGCGGCGGGGCCACCTACGAGCAGTACTTC. Translation: CASSLGGGGATYEQYF.

This clonotype occurred many times. J is TRBJ2-7 and V is TRBV20-1; D remains unclear. The CDR3 has 11 residues. The germline V gene has CDR1 DFQATT and CDR2 SNEGSKA (reference sequence). V lost 2 bases and J 3 bases, leaving 5 bases between the germline ends. In nucleotides, the CDR3 is TGCAGTGCTAGACTAAACTACGAGCAGTACTTC. Its translation is CSARLNYEQYF.

This clonotype occurred many times. V is TRBV12-3 or TRBV12-4 and J is TRBJ2-1, with D unresolved. The CDR3 covers 13 residues. V was pared by 5 bases and J by 12 bases, with 17 bases between. Written as DNA, the CDR3 is TGTGCCAGCAGTCCGCCCCTACTGGCTACGCAGTTCTTC. Translating gives CASSPPLLATQFF.

As to this clonotype: One base away lies a much larger clone, so this may be a sequencing read error. The rearrangement links TRBV19 to TRBJ2-3; 10 bases agree with TRBD2. The CDR3 consists of 17 residues. The germline V gene encodes CDR1 LNHDA and CDR2 SQIVND (reference sequence). V trimming: 3 bases; J trimming: 3 bases; junction bases outside the gene matches: 9. DNA of the CDR3: TGTGCCAGTAGTATCCTTTTGACGGGACTAGCGACAGATACGCAGTATTTT. Its translation is CASSILLTGLATDTQYF.

This clonotype has more than one count but fewer than ten. The chain employs TRBV3-1 and TRBJ1-3; no reliable D call. V gave up 1 base and J gave up 4 bases, with 5 bases separating them. Germline assignment: CDR1 LGHDT and CDR2 YNNKEL (reference sequence). The CDR3 loop spans 13 amino acids. The CDR3 region is CASSQVGGNTIYF. CDR3 coding DNA: TGTGCCAGCAGCCAAGTAGGAGGAAACACCATATATTTT.

V usage is TRBV14 and J usage is TRBJ2-5; D call uncertain. The CDR3 has 12 amino acids. The V gene's germline CDR1 is SGHDN and CDR2 FVKESK. V lost 0 bases and J 7 bases, leaving 6 bases between the germline ends. The DNA of the CDR3 is TGTGCCAGCAGCCAAGAAGGAGTGACCCAGTACTTC. As protein: CASSQEGVTQYF.

There are many counts of this clonotype. The CDR3, as DNA: TGTGCCAGCAGCTTACAGGCTTTTAACACTGAAGCTTTCTTT. As protein: CASSLQAFNTEAFF. This chain uses TRBV7-2 with TRBJ1-1, with D unclear. This CDR3 contains 14 residues. From germline, CDR1 is SGHTA and CDR2 FQGNSA. Deletions cut 2 bases from V and 2 bases from J, with 9 bases between.

The chain's CDR3 is CASSQEVSGGDEQYF. The CDR3 DNA follows: TGTGCCAGCAGCCAAGAGGTTAGCGGGGGAGACGAGCAGTACTTC. J is TRBJ2-7 and V is TRBV4-2; 9 bases map to TRBD2. Looked up from germline, CDR1 is LGHNA and CDR2 is YNFKEQ. The CDR3 totals 15 residues. V dropped 0 bases and J dropped 5; count of bases not matched to a gene: 5.

Concerning this clonotype: Germline is not matched at one junction end, which may reflect a read error. The chain uses TRBV7-2 and TRBJ2-1, with 12 bases that match TRBD2. This CDR3 has 15 residues. The germline CDR1 and CDR2 sequences are SGHTA and FQGNSA. The DNA of the CDR3 is TGTGCCAGCAGCCTAGCGGGAGGGCTTTTCAATGAGCAGTTCTTC. It encodes CASSLAGGLFNEQFF. The full variable domain, its missing parts supplied by reference TRBV7-2 and TRBJ2-1, is GAGVSQSPSNKVTEKGKDVELRCDPISGHTALYWYRQSLGQGLEFLIYFQGNSAPDKSGLPSDRFSAERTGGSVSTLTIQRTQQEDSAVYLCASSLAGGLFNEQFFGPGTRLTVL.

This rearrangement joins TRBV29-1 to TRBJ2-5; 10 positions agree with TRBD1. V trimming: 6 bases; J trimming: 5 bases; junction bases outside the gene matches: 9. The CDR3 is made up of 14 amino acids. Germline V CDR1 and CDR2: SQVTM, ANQGSEA. The CDR3 protein is CSVNRDRGGETQYF. CDR3 sequence (DNA): TGCAGCGTCAACCGGGACAGGGGAGGTGAGACCCAGTACTTC.

This clonotype was seen many times. This sequence joins TRBV7-2 and TRBJ1-1; TRBD1 agrees at 7 bases. Germline loops: CDR1 SGHTA, CDR2 FQGNSA. With 4 bases clipped from V and 4 bases from J, the junction kept 6 bases outside the gene matches. The CDR3 is 14 residues long. The CDR3 DNA reads as TGTGCCAGCAGCTGGACACAGGGGCGCACTGAAGCTTTCTTT. Amino acids: CASSWTQGRTEAFF.

There are many counts of this clonotype. The chain combines TRBV7-2 with TRBJ1-5; no firm D call. The V gene lost 7 bases and the J gene lost 5 bases, with 0 bases spanning the gap. CDR1 is SGHTA and CDR2 is FQGNSA in the germline V gene. CDR3 size: 9 residues. In DNA, the CDR3 is TGTGCCAGCAATCAGCCCCAGCATTTT. Its protein product is CASNQPQHF.

This clonotype was found many times. The chain links TRBV28 to TRBJ1-4, with D uncertain. The CDR3 length is 16 residues. Germline lookup yields CDR1 MDHEN and CDR2 SYDVKM. Trimming took off 6 bases at V and 4 bases at J, with 18 bases between the two ends. The CDR3 DNA reads as TGTGCCAGCAGCCCTTCCCGACGGGTTGGTAATGAAAAACTGTTTTTT. Its protein is CASSPSRRVGNEKLFF.